This TCR beta chain was identified during a study of CD8+ T cells in alopecia areata. This clone has more than one count but fewer than ten. RNA was isolated and reverse transcribed to cDNA, the sequencing template. Only in-frame clones appear in the TCRdb table, and some are missing; sequencing was by immunoSEQ multiplex PCR. Here the sample spans 80,000 to 100,000 clones, roughly 47% being singletons. The sample's treatment: oral pan-JAK inhibitor, 5-10 mg twice daily. CDR3 length equals 12 residues. Trimming took 3 bases from V and 5 from J, leaving 4 bases between them. In germline, CDR1 is LNHDA, CDR2 SQIVND (reference sequence).

Here the sequenced sample was CD8+ T cells sorted from blood, taken at week 24, from a patient treated with tofacitinib. The origin of this receptor is a human donor with alopecia areata. This chain uses TRBV19 with TRBJ2-2, with D hard to call. CDR3 in DNA: TGTGCCAGTAGTATGGGTACCGGGGAGCTGTTTTTT. Encoded protein: CASSMGTGELFF.